Listed below are T cell receptor beta chains from one sample, sequenced in a study of beta chain features in type 1 diabetes. TCRdb's copy holds only in-frame clones and misses some; the assay was immunoSEQ multiplex PCR. The table includes roughly 400,000 clones, roughly a tenth detected once. Sequenced material: central memory CD4+ T cells from blood. The receptors derive from a man aged 25-45 years with type 1 diabetes. CDR3s leave out the opening cysteine and the closing phenylalanine or tryptophan. Each record gives: V gene, CDR3 protein.

TRBV7-2,AGIGRGPDTEAF
TRBV4-3,ASSQERGSNQPQH
TRBV6-6,ASSSSGGQVYEQY
TRBV19,ASSSTSANTGELF
TRBV5-1,ASSFGTAQDTEAF
TRBV5-6,ASSLEARGEQF
TRBV4-3,ASSQGTIGTSRGQF
TRBV19,ASRNSLAVNEQF
TRBV27,ASSSPGNGAYEQY
TRBV2,ASRKDRGSGNTIY
TRBV28,ASSLPIGGPGNTIY
TRBV19,ASTTTRGGSYNEQF
TRBV9,ASSVEDLRRGGYT
TRBV28,ASSPGQGTAQPQH
TRBV27,ASSHGGTGFVYEQY
TRBV5-4,ASSLPPGELF